The TCR beta chain under discussion was sequenced for a study of human T cells and chemical hapten exposure listed by TCRdb under 2021. As for the study more broadly: For sensitization, 2% DPC in acetone was applied to a roughly 2 cm by roughly 2 cm area of upper inner arm skin. Throughout the roughly 25-week study period, patients were also given weekly therapeutic DPC doses on the scalp. Patch testing on the upper back used Finn chambers containing 0.01% DPC, with scoring done after 6 days according to International Contact Dermatitis Research Group standards. The mostly female patient cohort included alopecia areata with under or over 50% scalp involvement, alopecia totalis and alopecia universalis. Libraries were pooled for sequencing, and per-sample TCR yields varied mainly because of small differences in library volumes within the pool. In alopecia patients, the study followed how the peripheral blood TCR repertoire changed in vivo over primary and secondary sensitization to diphenylcyclopropenone (DPC), a hapten. Blood was sampled from patients pre-sensitization (week 0) and at 2, 6 and about 24 weeks after DPC sensitization. Under 30 alopecia patients gave blood for TCR sequencing at one to four time points (pre-sensitization, 2, 6 and 24 weeks).

Interpreted using the paper, the time point label stands for: patch test 1, 2 weeks after DPC sensitization. Taken with the paper, the label for treatment or condition translates to: therapeutic diphenylcyclopropenone sensitization with weekly scalp DPC. At each patch-test visit, blood was drawn before the patch test was applied. Patients were eligible if aged 18 to 70, diagnosed with alopecia and judged suitable for DPC therapy, and pregnant patients were excluded. Total RNA was isolated from unfractionated whole blood collected in Tempus Blood RNA tubes. The paper's findings and limits, for the study overall: Repeated subsampling changed both the strength of the expansion versus patch-test correlation and the threshold at which the correlation became significant. Expanded TCRs formed significantly more large CDR3 similarity clusters than pre-sensitization or healthy control sets, consistent with antigen-driven responses. Alopecia, a presumed autoimmune disease, was present in all patients, so the immune response of the patients might differ from that of healthy individuals. A positive correlation was found between the number of PT1 expanded TCRs and patch test score, with significance reached at thresholds 8, 16 and 32 but not 4. DPC sensitization did not change how many TCRs were above 1 in 1000 frequency, and no evidence was found of alterations in global repertoire structure.

Of note for this clonotype: This clone's antigen is unknown. No much larger clone exists at a distance of one base, and base qualities are not known.

Trimming takes 0 bases from V and 3 bases from J, and the germline ends sit 12 bases apart. The CDR3 measures 15 amino acids from cysteine to phenylalanine. The only DNA kept is the CDR3, 45 bases in frame from the first base. The germline V gene yields SGDLS for CDR1 and YYNGEE for CDR2. The library relied on RACE. The run used a NextSeq 500. During library preparation, unique molecular identifiers were attached to individual cDNA molecules so that TCRs could be counted in a quantitative, reproducible way. From each blood RNA sample, both TCR alpha and TCR beta chains were sequenced. Concerning the study's data processing: A median of around 100,000 TCRs per sample was observed, with a range of about 23,224 to 690,600. The Decombinator software suite was used to annotate V, J and CDR3 in the TCR reads. To make PS versus PT1 abundance plots, every sample was subsampled to the same number of TCRs (28,000). TCRs were defined as expanded if absent before sensitization and observed at least eight times at the 2-week time point. The public reads were run again by TCRdb, first through fastp at Q25 and then through MiXCR, and only productive beta chains were kept. One record per CDR3 amino acid sequence lists the most common genes and DNA. The V and J calls, along with clone size, are taken from TCRdb and not from the paper's own processing. The sample data list approximately 57,000 distinct CDR3 sequences, and about 9.6% of these were observed just once. The top ten constitute less than 15% of the sample.

This clonotype was obtained from a middle-aged woman with alopecia areata. Some clones in this sample may be carry-over from other donors' samples. Sample: whole blood, taken in connection with sensitization to the hapten diphenylcyclopropenone (DPC). The rearranged segments are TRBV9 and TRBJ1-2; the D segment could be TRBD1, given 5 matching bases. CDR3 region: CASSVGPGNHYGYTF. Read as DNA, the sequence is TGTGCCAGCAGCGTAGGTCCAGGGAACCACTATGGCTACACCTTC.